Presented here are 21 T cell receptor beta chains from one specimen sequenced in a study of cytomegalovirus exposure and HLA in healthy donors. The primer mix had 60 Vbeta and 13 Jbeta primers. TCRdb keeps only in-frame clones here, not all; method: immunoSEQ multiplex PCR. The table shows some 100,000 clones, with more than 80% occurring only once. Input material: PBMCs. The origin of the receptors is a man aged 25-45 years in good health and CMV-seronegative.

This clone turned up a few times. The V gene is TRBV6-5, the J gene TRBJ1-6; TRBD1 agrees at 8 bases. This CDR3 has 15 amino acids. V lost 6 bases and J lost 10; bases outside the gene matches: 11. Looked up from germline, CDR1 is MNHEY and CDR2 is SVGAGI. CDR3 DNA: TGTGCCAGCAGACGGTCCTCGACAGGGGAGTCACCCCTCCACTTT. The encoded protein is CASRRSSTGESPLHF.

The chain combines TRBV5-6 with TRBJ1-5; TRBD1 matches 9 bases. CDR1 and CDR2 from the germline V gene are SGHDT and YYEEEE. With 0 bases clipped from V and 3 bases from J, the junction kept 4 bases outside the gene matches. The CDR3 extends over 16 amino acids. The CDR3 loop is CASSLGTGDVNQPQHF. CDR3 nucleotide sequence: TGTGCCAGCAGCTTGGGGACAGGGGACGTCAATCAGCCCCAGCATTTT.

V gene TRBV13 combines with J gene TRBJ2-5; 10 positions match TRBD1. From germline, CDR1 is PRHDT and CDR2 FYEKMQ (reference sequence). This CDR3 is built from 15 residues. Trimming removed 2 bases from V and 4 bases from J; junction bases left unmatched: 4. This chain's CDR3 is CASSLRDRGGETQYF. For the CDR3, the DNA is TGTGCCAGCAGCTTAAGGGACAGGGGAGGAGAGACCCAGTACTTC. Complete variable domain (other parts from reference TRBV13 and TRBJ2-5): AAGVIQSPRHLIKEKRETATLKCYPIPRHDTVYWYQQGPGQDPQFLISFYEKMQSDKGSIPDRFSAQQFSDYHSELNMSSLELGDSALYFCASSLRDRGGETQYFGPGTRLLVL.

This clone has more than one count but fewer than ten. V usage is TRBV11-2 and J usage is TRBJ1-2, with a tentative D call TRBD1 (6 bases). V dropped 4 bases and J dropped 3 bases, with 12 bases sitting between them. This CDR3 contains 14 residues. CDR1 and CDR2 (germline): SGHAT, FQNNGV. CDR3 DNA: TGTGCCAGCAGCTACGCAGGGGCCTACTATGGCTACACCTTC. Translation gives CASSYAGAYYGYTF.

This chain joins TRBV5-1 and TRBJ2-5, with 8 bases aligning to TRBD1. The J call may be faulty, since TRBJ2-7 better matches the DNA end. Germline CDR1 reads SGHRS; CDR2 reads YFSETQ. This CDR3 region has 15 residues. CDR3 loop: CASSESGGNLYEQYF. For the CDR3, the DNA is TGCGCCAGCAGCGAATCAGGGGGCAACCTCTACGAGCAGTACTTC.

This chain joins TRBV7-9 and TRBJ2-1; D might be TRBD1 (5 bases). Germline V gene data show CDR1 as SEHNR and CDR2 as FQNEAQ (reference sequence). The CDR3 covers 11 residues. The germline V and J ends were trimmed by 5 bases and 10 bases, with 9 bases remaining between them. CDR3 residues: CASSQGAEQFF. Here the CDR3 DNA reads TGTGCCAGCAGCCAAGGGGCAGAGCAGTTCTTC.

The chain couples TRBV20-1 to TRBJ1-3; D call uncertain. Trimming stripped 4 bases from V and 3 bases from J, with 4 bases between. This CDR3 has 11 residues. CDR1 and CDR2 from the germline V gene are DFQATT and SNEGSKA (reference sequence). CDR3 protein: CSATIGNTIYF. The CDR3 DNA reads as TGCAGTGCTACAATTGGAAACACCATATATTTT.

The J gene is TRBJ2-7, the V gene TRBV6-6, with a possible D match to TRBD1 (6 bases). Germline V gene data show CDR1 as MNHNY and CDR2 as SVGAGI (reference sequence). Between the trimmed V and J ends, which lost 5 bases and 6 bases, there was a span of 11 bases. The CDR3 consists of 12 residues. The CDR3 loop is CASSPTDSEQYF. Here the CDR3 DNA reads TGTGCCAGCAGTCCCACGGACAGCGAGCAGTACTTC.

V gene TRBV6-5 combines with J gene TRBJ2-2; tentative D call: TRBD1 (6 bases). This CDR3 comprises 14 residues. V was trimmed by 1 base and J by 5 bases, leaving 8 bases between them. Germline V gives CDR1 MNHEY, CDR2 SVGAGI. CDR3 residues: CASSYFTGTGELFF. In DNA, the CDR3 is TGTGCCAGCAGTTACTTTACAGGGACCGGGGAGCTGTTTTTT.

This clone has only one observation. This chain joins TRBV4-1 and TRBJ2-1; 8 bases agree with TRBD2. The ends lost 1 base at V and 6 bases at J; junction bases unmatched: 5. Germline V lookup: CDR1 MGHRA, CDR2 YSYEKL. The CDR3 runs to 15 residues. In nucleotides, the CDR3 is TGCGCCAGCAGCCAAGCCAGCGGGGGCCTCAATGAGCAGTTCTTC. Protein: CASSQASGGLNEQFF.

V and J are TRBV4-1 and TRBJ2-1; 9 bases agree with TRBD2. The CDR3 extends over 16 amino acids. Looked up from germline, CDR1 is MGHRA and CDR2 is YSYEKL. V lost 5 bases to trimming and J lost 4 bases; unmatched junction nucleotides: 9. The CDR3 bases are TGCGCCAGCAGCTTGATACTAGCGGGCTTTTACAATGAGCAGTTCTTC. Amino acids: CASSLILAGFYNEQFF.

The chain has TRBV10-3 and TRBJ2-7; the D gene could be TRBD1 or TRBD2 (7 bases each). The V gene lost 4 bases and the J gene lost 4 bases, with 17 bases spanning the gap. Germline CDR1 and CDR2: ENHRY and SYGVKD. The CDR3 is 15 amino acids. The CDR3 here is CAISASGGGPYEQYF. CDR3 nucleotide sequence: TGTGCCATCAGTGCGTCAGGGGGGGGTCCATACGAGCAGTACTTC.

The V gene is TRBV4-1, the J gene TRBJ2-7; 8 nucleotides match TRBD1. Germline CDR1 and CDR2: MGHRA and YSYEKL. The CDR3 is made up of 15 amino acids. V was clipped by 0 bases and J by 3 bases; unmatched bases: 4. The CDR3 region has the DNA TGCGCCAGCAGCCAAGATTTAGGACAGGGCTACGAGCAGTACTTC. Translated: CASSQDLGQGYEQYF.

The rearrangement links TRBV2 to TRBJ1-1; 9 positions agree with TRBD1. The CDR3 extends over 14 amino acids. Germline trimming cut 5 bases from V and 2 bases from J; bases unmatched to any gene: 3. Germline lookup yields CDR1 SNHLY and CDR2 FYNNEI. DNA of the CDR3: TGTGCCAGCAGTACAACAGGGGGCAACACTGAAGCTTTCTTT. Its translation is CASSTTGGNTEAFF.

The chain recombines TRBV10-3 with TRBJ1-4; the D gene is possibly TRBD1 (5 bases). Germline CDR1 is ENHRY and CDR2 is SYGVKD. Trimming took 4 bases from V and 0 from J, leaving 18 bases between them. The CDR3 covers 18 residues. As DNA, the CDR3 is TGTGCCATCAGTGGGACAAAGCGAAACTCTGCAACTAATGAAAAACTGTTTTTT. It specifies CAISGTKRNSATNEKLFF.

This clone was seen a few times. The rearrangement links TRBV7-2 to TRBJ2-7; 7 nucleotides match TRBD2. Germline trimming cut 5 bases from V and 0 bases from J; bases unmatched to any gene: 10. This CDR3 is 16 amino acids long. Germline V lookup: CDR1 SGHTA, CDR2 FQGNSA. The CDR3 region has the DNA TGTGCCAGCAGCCACCCCCCCGGACTAGTCTCCTACGAGCAGTACTTC. Amino acids: CASSHPPGLVSYEQYF. Full variable domain (outside the CDR3, taken from reference TRBV7-2 and TRBJ2-7): GAGVSQSPSNKVTEKGKDVELRCDPISGHTALYWYRQSLGQGLEFLIYFQGNSAPDKSGLPSDRFSAERTGGSVSTLTIQRTQQEDSAVYLCASSHPPGLVSYEQYFGPGTRLTVT.

This clone was recorded once. The rearrangement joins TRBV28 to TRBJ2-5; 14 bases line up with TRBD2. Germline V lookup: CDR1 MDHEN, CDR2 SYDVKM. The CDR3 runs to 18 residues. The V and J ends lost 3 bases and 2 bases, in that order; junction bases with no gene match: 8. The CDR3 nucleotides are TGTGCCAGCAGTTTCCTCCGACTAGCGGGAGGGGATCAAGAGACCCAGTACTTC. It specifies CASSFLRLAGGDQETQYF.

This clone has just a few counts. The chain carries TRBV25-1 and TRBJ2-7, with D hard to call. The V end was cut by 3 bases, the J end by 5 bases, with 11 bases between. The germline gives CDR1 MGHDK, CDR2 SYGVNS. The CDR3 is made up of 13 amino acids. The CDR3: CASSEPHSNEQYF. The CDR3 DNA sequence: TGTGCCAGCAGTGAGCCCCATAGCAACGAGCAGTACTTC.

There are a few counts of this clone. The CDR3 is CASSPREAGGATYEQYF. CDR3 coding DNA: TGTGCCAGCTCACCCCGGGAAGCGGGAGGAGCGACCTACGAGCAGTACTTC. This rearrangement joins TRBV18 to TRBJ2-7, with 9 bases matching TRBD2. J gave up 2 bases and V 3 bases, and 11 bases lay outside the gene matches. The CDR3 spans 17 residues. Germline lookup yields CDR1 KGHSH and CDR2 LQKENI. Using reference TRBV18 and TRBJ2-7 for the parts outside the CDR3, the full variable domain is NAGVMQNPRHLVRRRGQEARLRCSPMKGHSHVYWYRQLPEEGLKFMVYLQKENIIDESGMPKERFSAEFPKEGPSILRIQQVVRGDSAAYFCASSPREAGGATYEQYFGPGTRLTVT.

This chain connects TRBV19 to TRBJ2-7, with D perhaps matching TRBD1 (5 bases). CDR1 and CDR2 (germline): LNHDA, SQIVND (reference sequence). The CDR3 spans 13 residues. V lost 3 bases, J lost 5 bases, and 11 bases lay in between. CDR3 amino acids: CASSISRENEQYF. The CDR3 nucleotides read TGTGCCAGTAGTATTAGCAGGGAAAACGAGCAGTACTTC.

This chain connects TRBV7-9 to TRBJ2-2, with a possible D match to TRBD1 (5 bases). In germline, CDR1 is SEHNR, CDR2 FQNEAQ (reference sequence). V was cut by 4 bases and J by 5 bases, with 14 bases left in between. The CDR3 loop spans 15 amino acids. CDR3 DNA sequence: TGTGCCAGCAGCTCATGGCAGGGATTTACCGGGGAGCTGTTTTTT. Residues: CASSSWQGFTGELFF.